The 30 T cell receptor beta chains below were found in one sample sequenced in a study of blood T cell repertoires in COVID-19. The assay was immunoSEQ multiplex PCR, and TCRdb's table has in-frame clones only and misses some. The sample yields 70,000 or so clones, more than 75% seen once. Sequences were obtained from peripheral blood. The source of these receptors is a woman between 55 and 75 years old with acute or convalescent COVID-19.

The genes are TRBV7-8 and TRBJ2-2; D ambiguous. V lost 3 bases and J 2 bases, leaving 4 bases between the germline ends. There are 13 residues in the CDR3. Looked up from germline, CDR1 is SGHVS and CDR2 is FQNEAQ. The CDR3: CASSFTNTGELFF. CDR3 sequence (DNA): TGTGCCAGCAGCTTCACAAACACCGGGGAGCTGTTTTTT.

The V call is TRBV29-1, the J call TRBJ1-2; 7 bases agree with TRBD1. Germline assignment: CDR1 SQVTM and CDR2 ANQGSEA. V shed 4 bases, J shed 6 bases, and the junction held 8 bases outside the gene matches. The CDR3 is 13 amino acids. The CDR3, as DNA: TGCAGCGTTGCAGTGACAGGGCCTGATGGCTACACCTTC. Protein product: CSVAVTGPDGYTF.

The V and J genes are TRBV20-1 and TRBJ2-7; TRBD2 matches at 7 bases. Germline V gene data show CDR1 as DFQATT and CDR2 as SNEGSKA (reference sequence). The junction had 2 bases not matched to a gene; V was cut back by 7 bases and J by 2 bases. The CDR3 covers 11 residues. CDR3 residues: CSGGGPYEQYF. In DNA form, the CDR3 reads TGCAGTGGGGGGGGACCCTACGAGCAGTACTTC.

The gene calls are TRBV28 and TRBJ1-6, with D possibly being TRBD1 (5 bases). The CDR3 extends over 15 amino acids. In germline, CDR1 is MDHEN, CDR2 SYDVKM. The V end was cut by 7 bases, the J end by 8 bases, with 18 bases between. For the CDR3, the DNA is TGTGCCAGCACCCTAGAGGCCAGGGCGGATTCACCCCTCCACTTT. Its translation is CASTLEARADSPLHF.

This chain links TRBV12-3 or TRBV12-4 with TRBJ1-1; D is uncertain. Trimming cost V 6 bases and J 3 bases, with 11 bases left between them. CDR3 length: 13 residues. The DNA of the CDR3 is TGTGCCAGCAGCCGCGCATTATACACTGAAGCTTTCTTT. As protein: CASSRALYTEAFF.

This sequence joins TRBV3-1 (or the pseudogene TRBV3-2) and TRBJ2-7, with 10 bases identical to TRBD1. From germline, CDR1 is LGHDT and CDR2 YNNKEL (reference sequence). With V trimmed by 1 base and J by 3 bases, 3 bases remained unmatched. This CDR3 is built from 15 residues. DNA of the CDR3: TGTGCCAGCAGCCAAGCGGGACAGGGGTTCTACGAGCAGTACTTC. It specifies CASSQAGQGFYEQYF.

The chain is built from TRBV6-4 and TRBJ1-4, with TRBD1 matching 9 bases. The V segment lost 2 bases and the J segment 6 bases; nucleotides outside the gene matches: 13. CDR1 MRHNA and CDR2 SNTAGT come from the germline V gene. This CDR3 is 18 amino acids long. The chain's CDR3 is CASSDVGQGRTVDEKLFF. As DNA, the CDR3 is TGTGCCAGCAGTGACGTTGGACAGGGGCGTACGGTGGATGAAAAACTGTTTTTT.

This clone was picked up a small number of times. The rearrangement uses TRBV2 and TRBJ1-4, with D perhaps matching TRBD1 (5 bases). CDR1 SNHLY and CDR2 FYNNEI come from the germline V gene. This CDR3 has 14 residues. V shed 2 bases and J shed 8 bases, with 12 bases lying between them. In DNA form, the CDR3 reads TGTGCCAGCAGTGAATCGGCAGGGAGGGAAAAACTGTTTTTT. Its protein is CASSESAGREKLFF. Using reference TRBV2 and TRBJ1-4 for the parts outside the CDR3, the full variable domain is EPEVTQTPSHQVTQMGQEVILRCVPISNHLYFYWYRQILGQKVEFLVSFYNNEISEKSEIFDDQFSVERPDGSNFTLKIRSTKLEDSAMYFCASSESAGREKLFFGSGTQLSVL.

The rearrangement links TRBV9 to TRBJ2-3; TRBD2 matches at 9 bases. V trimming: 0 bases; J trimming: 4 bases; junction bases outside the gene matches: 6. Germline V CDR1 and CDR2: SGDLS, YYNGEE. This CDR3 region has 16 residues. This CDR3 is CASSVGGSGGSDTQYF. CDR3 DNA sequence: TGTGCCAGCAGCGTAGGAGGAAGCGGGGGGTCAGATACGCAGTATTTT.

V and J are TRBV5-1 and TRBJ2-1; D gene ambiguous. The CDR3 totals 14 residues. The V gene lost 0 bases and the J gene lost 6 bases, with 10 bases spanning the gap. The germline V gene has CDR1 SGHRS and CDR2 YFSETQ. CDR3 in amino acids: CASSLVSVSNEQFF. CDR3 bases: TGCGCCAGCAGCTTGGTTAGTGTGAGCAATGAGCAGTTCTTC.

The CDR3 coding sequence is TGCGCCAGCAGCGGGGACACTACGAACACTGAAGCTTTCTTT. Its translation: CASSGDTTNTEAFF. This chain connects TRBV5-1 to TRBJ1-1; a possible D gene is TRBD1 (6 bases). Germline CDR1 is SGHRS and CDR2 is YFSETQ. This CDR3 is built from 14 residues. V lost 4 bases and J lost 1, with 11 bases in between.

The CDR3 nucleotides are TGTGCCAGCAGCCAAGGAGCGACAGGGGATAATTCACCCCTCCACTTT. Its protein product is CASSQGATGDNSPLHF. The chain employs TRBV3-1 (or the pseudogene TRBV3-2) and TRBJ1-6; 8 nucleotides match TRBD1. Germline V gene sequence: CDR1 LGHDT, CDR2 YNNKEL (reference sequence). There are 16 residues in the CDR3. With 1 base clipped from V and 5 bases from J, the junction kept 4 bases outside the gene matches.

A single count supports this clone. CDR3: CASSLEDFSNQPQHF. CDR3 DNA sequence: TGCGCCAGCAGCTTAGAGGATTTTAGCAATCAGCCCCAGCATTTT. This chain connects TRBV5-1 to TRBJ1-5; D is uncertain. Germline V gives CDR1 SGHRS, CDR2 YFSETQ. V was trimmed by 2 bases and J by 0 bases, leaving 9 bases between them. The CDR3 runs to 15 residues.

The gene calls are TRBV19 and TRBJ1-6, with 9 nucleotides matching TRBD1. The V and J ends lost 3 bases and 7 bases, in that order; junction bases with no gene match: 10. The CDR3 consists of 17 residues. CDR1 and CDR2 from the germline V gene are LNHDA and SQIVND (reference sequence). The CDR3 DNA follows: TGTGCCAGTAGTATCCGGCCCGGGACAGGGACCAATTCACCCCTCCACTTT. It encodes CASSIRPGTGTNSPLHF.

This chain links TRBV3-1 (or the pseudogene TRBV3-2) with TRBJ2-3, with D perhaps matching TRBD2 (6 bases). In germline, CDR1 is LGHDT, CDR2 YNNKEL (reference sequence). Between the trimmed V and J ends, which lost 3 bases and 5 bases, there was a span of 12 bases. The CDR3 is made up of 14 amino acids. CDR3 protein: CASSQWGEGDTQYF. In nucleotides, the CDR3 is TGTGCCAGCAGCCAGTGGGGGGAAGGAGATACGCAGTATTTT.

V gene TRBV2 combines with J gene TRBJ1-2, with TRBD1 identical over 9 bases. V lost 7 bases and J lost 7; bases outside the gene matches: 10. The germline CDR1 and CDR2 sequences are SNHLY and FYNNEI. The CDR3 covers 14 residues. The CDR3 loop is CASTYSQGAAGYTF. CDR3 nucleotides: TGTGCCAGCACCTATTCACAGGGGGCAGCTGGCTACACCTTC. Drawing the rest from reference TRBV2 and TRBJ1-2, the complete variable domain is EPEVTQTPSHQVTQMGQEVILRCVPISNHLYFYWYRQILGQKVEFLVSFYNNEISEKSEIFDDQFSVERPDGSNFTLKIRSTKLEDSAMYFCASTYSQGAAGYTFGSGTRLTVV.

This chain links TRBV5-1 with TRBJ2-5; 11 positions match TRBD2. The CDR3 consists of 15 residues. The trim removed 4 bases at V and 5 bases at J, leaving 7 bases unmatched. Germline V CDR1 and CDR2: SGHRS, YFSETQ. In DNA, the CDR3 is TGCGCCAGCAGCCCACTAGCGGGGGACCGGGAGACCCAGTACTTC. It codes for CASSPLAGDRETQYF.

V gene TRBV5-1 combines with J gene TRBJ1-6, with 7 bases matching TRBD1. Germline values: CDR1 SGHRS, CDR2 YFSETQ. The CDR3 is made up of 13 amino acids. The V gene end was trimmed by 4 bases and the J gene end by 10 bases; junction bases not matched to a gene: 5. CDR3 coding DNA: TGCGCCAGCAGCGGAGGACAGGCGTCACCCCTCCACTTT. As protein: CASSGGQASPLHF.

The V gene is TRBV12-3 or TRBV12-4, the J gene TRBJ1-5; possibly TRBD1 for D (6 bases). CDR3 length: 13 amino acids. V lost 3 bases and J 4 bases, leaving 7 bases between the germline ends. The CDR3 bases are TGTGCCAGCAGTTTTACAGGGAATCAGCCCCAGCATTTT. Translating gives CASSFTGNQPQHF.

The chain employs TRBV14 and TRBJ1-2; D not resolved. The V end lost 0 bases, the J end lost 4 bases, and 18 bases lay between the germline ends. The CDR3 runs to 17 residues. Germline loops: CDR1 SGHDN, CDR2 FVKESK. CDR3 in DNA: TGTGCCAGCAGCCAAGATCGATCGGGAGTGGCTCTCTATGGCTACACCTTC. It encodes CASSQDRSGVALYGYTF.

Turning to this clone: Mismatch with germline at one junction end may stem from a read error. The chain uses TRBV15 and TRBJ2-7; D not certain. CDR1 is LNHNV and CDR2 is YYDKDF in the germline V gene (reference sequence). CDR3 length: 16 amino acids. CDR3 protein: CATSRVARPTSHEQYF. For the CDR3, the DNA is TGTGCCACCAGCAGAGTGGCCAGGCCCACCTCCCACGAGCAGTACTTC. The variable domain in full, completed from reference TRBV15 and TRBJ2-7, reads DAMVIQNPRYQVTQFGKPVTLSCSQTLNHNVMYWYQQKSSQAPKLLFHYYDKDFNNEADTPDNFQSRRPNTSFCFLDIRSPGLGDTAMYLCATSRVARPTSHEQYFGPGTRLTVT.

The V gene is TRBV18, the J gene TRBJ1-2; 10 bases fit TRBD1. The V and J ends lost 3 bases and 4 bases, in that order; junction bases with no gene match: 8. Germline V lookup: CDR1 KGHSH, CDR2 LQKENI. CDR3 size: 16 residues. CDR3 nucleotide sequence: TGTGCCAGCTCACCTGAGGGGACAGGGGTTTCCTATGGCTACACCTTC. Residues: CASSPEGTGVSYGYTF. Using reference TRBV18 and TRBJ1-2 for the parts outside the CDR3, the full variable domain is NAGVMQNPRHLVRRRGQEARLRCSPMKGHSHVYWYRQLPEEGLKFMVYLQKENIIDESGMPKERFSAEFPKEGPSILRIQQVVRGDSAAYFCASSPEGTGVSYGYTFGSGTRLTVV.

The chain combines TRBV5-1 with TRBJ1-2; 12 positions agree with TRBD1. V was clipped by 3 bases and J by 7 bases; unmatched bases: 7. This CDR3 spans 15 amino acids. Germline V lookup: CDR1 SGHRS, CDR2 YFSETQ. The DNA for the CDR3 is TGCGCCAGCAGCTCCTCCGGGACAGGGGGCAGTGGCTACACCTTC. This translates into CASSSSGTGGSGYTF.

The sample holds a few counts of this clone. The chain employs TRBV21-1 and TRBJ2-7; TRBD2 is taken as the D call from the table, unchecked against the DNA. TRBV21-1 is a documented pseudogene. This CDR3 spans 18 amino acids. CDR3 nucleotide sequence: TGTGCCAGCAGCAAATTCGGGGGGTGGCTAGTGGATTCCTACGAGCAGTACTTC. The encoded protein is CASSKFGGWLVDSYEQYF.

The chain uses TRBV6-5 and TRBJ2-2, with TRBD2 identical over 8 bases. Germline V gene data show CDR1 as MNHEY and CDR2 as SVGAGI. Losses at the gene ends were 6 bases for V and 1 base for J; bases not matched to a gene: 4. CDR3 length equals 15 residues. CDR3 DNA sequence: TGTGCCAGCAGACACCGGGGGGGGAACACCGGGGAGCTGTTTTTT. Amino acids: CASRHRGGNTGELFF.

This chain connects TRBV5-1 to TRBJ2-3; 9 bases line up with TRBD1. The V and J ends lost 4 bases and 0 bases, in that order; junction bases with no gene match: 3. The CDR3 loop spans 15 amino acids. Germline lookup yields CDR1 SGHRS and CDR2 YFSETQ. The CDR3 reads CASSPGQGSTDTQYF. DNA for the CDR3: TGCGCCAGCAGCCCCGGACAGGGGAGCACAGATACGCAGTATTTT.

A single count supports this clone. The chain employs TRBV7-9 and TRBJ2-7, with 9 bases that match TRBD1. Germline V gives CDR1 SEHNR, CDR2 FQNEAQ (reference sequence). Trimming at V came to 5 bases and at J to 2 bases, leaving 4 bases not matched to a gene. This CDR3 contains 14 residues. CDR3 sequence: CASSLGTGTYEQYF. CDR3 DNA: TGTGCCAGCAGCCTCGGGACAGGGACCTACGAGCAGTACTTC.

The V and J genes are TRBV23-1 and TRBJ1-6; the D gene is possibly TRBD1 (6 bases). TRBV23-1 is assigned to the ORF class and has an uncertain function. The CDR3 totals 13 residues. Trimming left V 7 bases short and J 5 bases short, with 9 bases between. CDR3 nucleotide sequence: TGCGCCAGCACCCCAGGGGATAATTCACCCCTCCACTTT. Protein product: CASTPGDNSPLHF.

The chain recombines TRBV5-6 with TRBJ2-7; no reliable D call. The V end lost 0 bases, the J end lost 2 bases, and 6 bases lay between the germline ends. Germline V CDR1 and CDR2: SGHDT, YYEEEE. CDR3 size: 13 residues. CDR3 residues: CASSLDRAYEQYF. DNA for the CDR3: TGTGCCAGCAGCTTGGACAGAGCCTACGAGCAGTACTTC.

The V gene is TRBV9, the J gene TRBJ2-7; D is possibly TRBD1 (6 bases). CDR1 is SGDLS, CDR2 YYNGEE, per germline. V lost 4 bases to trimming and J lost 4 bases, with 12 bases between them. The CDR3 is 13 amino acids. CDR3 nucleotides: TGTGCCAGCAGCCCCAGGGGTCGGTACGAGCAGTACTTC. Translated, it gives CASSPRGRYEQYF.